The 10 T cell receptor beta chains below were found in one sample sequenced in a study of beta chain features in type 1 diabetes. Expressed TCRB transcripts were sequenced, since all the RNA that had been isolated was reverse transcribed. Data came from immunoSEQ multiplex PCR; TCRdb stores just in-frame clones and leaves some out. The sample has about 360,000 clones, roughly 12% seen once; the top ten hold about 0.017%. Sequencing was done on a sample of naive CD4+ T cells from blood. These receptors came from a man aged 18 to 29 in good health.

The V call is TRBV4-1, the J call TRBJ2-7, with 7 nucleotides matching TRBD1. The CDR3 length is 15 residues. Germline V gene sequence: CDR1 MGHRA, CDR2 YSYEKL. The V and J ends lost 0 bases and 4 bases, in that order; junction bases with no gene match: 6. The CDR3: CASSQEGTVDYEQYF. The CDR3 region has the DNA TGCGCCAGCAGCCAAGAAGGGACAGTAGATTACGAGCAGTACTTC.

A note on this clone: Other DNA variants within this sample encode the same CDR3. The rearrangement joins TRBV19 to TRBJ2-5; 7 nucleotides line up with TRBD1. The V and J ends lost 4 bases and 2 bases, in that order; junction bases with no gene match: 4. Germline loops: CDR1 LNHDA, CDR2 SQIVND (reference sequence). CDR3 size: 14 residues. CDR3 nucleotide sequence: TGTGCCAGTAGTAGGCCGGGACAGCAAGAGACCCAGTACTTC. Residues: CASSRPGQQETQYF.

The table lists this clone with a few counts. As DNA, the CDR3 is TGTGCCAGCAGTGAACAGGGGACAGGGGGTCGGGAGACCCAGTACTTC. It specifies CASSEQGTGGRETQYF. The chain couples TRBV2 to TRBJ2-5; 11 bases match TRBD1. Germline V gene sequence: CDR1 SNHLY, CDR2 FYNNEI. The CDR3 is 16 amino acids. V dropped 2 bases and J dropped 5; count of bases not matched to a gene: 7.

The chain is built from TRBV30 and TRBJ2-5; D is unresolved. V shed 0 bases and J shed 3 bases, with 8 bases lying between them. The CDR3 has 13 residues. Per the germline V gene, CDR1 is GTSNPN and CDR2 is SVGIG (reference sequence). The CDR3 protein is CAWSVAPKETQYF. The CDR3, as DNA: TGTGCCTGGAGTGTCGCGCCCAAAGAGACCCAGTACTTC.

CDR3 sequence (DNA): TGTGCCTGGAGTGGGGACAGGGGGGCTCTTAGCTCCTACAATGAGCAGTTCTTC. This encodes CAWSGDRGALSSYNEQFF. J is TRBJ2-1 and V is TRBV30; 11 nucleotides align to TRBD1. The CDR3 is 18 amino acids. J lost 0 bases, V lost 1 base, and 8 bases had no gene match. In germline, CDR1 is GTSNPN, CDR2 SVGIG (reference sequence).

The chain joins TRBV25-1 to TRBJ2-7; 7 positions agree with TRBD1. V lost 1 base to trimming and J lost 3 bases; unmatched junction nucleotides: 3. Germline CDR1 reads MGHDK; CDR2 reads SYGVNS. This CDR3 has 14 residues. The CDR3: CASSEFGDSYEQYF. The DNA of the CDR3 is TGTGCCAGCAGTGAATTTGGGGACAGCTACGAGCAGTACTTC.

The table lists this clone with a few counts. The chain is built from TRBV4-3 and TRBJ1-3, with 7 bases matching TRBD1. This CDR3 has 14 residues. J lost 2 bases, V lost 5 bases, and 3 bases had no gene match. In germline, CDR1 is LGHNA, CDR2 YSLEER. In nucleotides, the CDR3 is TGCGCCAGCAGCTATGGGACAGCTGGAAACACCATATATTTT. This sequence encodes CASSYGTAGNTIYF.

Only a few counts were recorded for this clone. The chain carries TRBV10-3 and TRBJ2-1; 7 bases map to TRBD2. Unmatched junction bases numbered 6, after V lost 0 bases and J lost 1 base. Germline V gene sequence: CDR1 ENHRY, CDR2 SYGVKD. The CDR3 contains 17 residues. CDR3 in DNA: TGTGCCATCAGTGAGTCGGGCTGGCGGGGGTCCTACAATGAGCAGTTCTTC. Residues: CAISESGWRGSYNEQFF.

V usage is TRBV18 and J usage is TRBJ2-1; 10 positions agree with TRBD2. CDR1 and CDR2 (germline): KGHSH, LQKENI. V gave up 3 bases and J gave up 5 bases; unmatched junction bases: 10. The CDR3 spans 17 residues. The CDR3 sequence: CASSPGASGSLNNEQFF. The CDR3 DNA follows: TGTGCCAGCTCACCGGGTGCTAGCGGGAGCCTTAACAATGAGCAGTTCTTC.

Only a few counts were recorded for this clone. The V call is TRBV5-1, the J call TRBJ1-5; 9 nucleotides agree with TRBD1. This CDR3 has 14 residues. The ends lost 3 bases at V and 6 bases at J; junction bases unmatched: 4. CDR1 SGHRS and CDR2 YFSETQ come from the germline V gene. CDR3 DNA sequence: TGCGCCAGCAGCTCGGGACAGGGAAGTCAGCCCCAGCATTTT. It codes for CASSSGQGSQPQHF.